This TCR beta chain derives from a study of memory CD4+ T cells and cytomegalovirus serostatus (dated by TCRdb to between 2018 and 2021). Background on the whole study: A total of around 35 healthy Belgian adults, of whom 9 were CMV seropositive and 24 were CMV seronegative, were included in the cohort. To replicate a published TCR-based CMV serostatus classifier, the study sequenced CD4+ memory TCRbeta repertoires from a Belgian cohort whose cytomegalovirus serostatus was known. Overall study outcomes, separate from this receptor: The original-framework classifier achieved a median bootstrapped AUC of about 0.94 with a 95% CI of 0.76-1.00 on the Belgian cohort. Only CD4+CD45RO+ memory cells were sequenced, unlike the original study, which covered naive and memory CD4+ and CD8+ populations. The results were read as suggesting that the CMV-associated TCR signature is, for the most part, present in the CD4+ memory repertoire. CMV serostatus prediction reached a median bootstrapped AUC of 0.95 with the original framework and just under 0.92 with a US-trained random forest. Among the 150 or so previously reported CMV-associated TCRbeta sequences, approximately 67 showed up in the CD4+ memory repertoires, with each one found in between one and five individuals.

A FACSAria II was used to sort memory CD4+ T cells, defined as single viable CD3+CD4+CD8-CD45RO+ cells. CMV serostatus was assessed using a Roche Elecsys assay, by which serum IgG against CMV pp150, pp28, p38 and p52 was detected. Following thawing, total CD4+ T cells were enriched through positive selection using CD4 magnetic microbeads. The samples came from a different study that was designed specifically to examine the CD4+ T cell memory repertoire. Peripheral blood mononuclear cells were isolated and cryopreserved according to standard operating procedures, and serum was kept at -80 degrees C. Staining used CD3-PerCP (BW264/56), CD4-APC (RPA-T4), CD45RO-PE (UCHT1) and CD8-Pacific Orange (3B5) antibodies, with Sytox blue excluding non-viable cells. About this clone: Which antigen it targets is not known. The sample holds no much larger clone one base away, and base qualities are not on file.

The Quick-DNA Microprep Kit was used to extract genomic DNA from the sorted cells. Amplification of TCRbeta DNA was done with the immunoSEQ hsTCRbeta kit, following the protocol from the manufacturer. TCRbeta libraries were sequenced on an Illumina MiSeq instrument. In the original analysis: Removing out-of-frame sequences left fewer than 2.5 million distinct TCRbeta sequences, an average of around 62,000 per individual. Each individual was scored according to the count of fewer than 200 previously reported CMV-associated TCRbeta sequences and the total productive distinct TCRbeta count. A beta-binomial model was reimplemented in Python, and scikit-learn random forests with default parameters were trained on data from the US cohort. On the Belgian cohort, classifier performance was reported as the median AUC, along with percentile confidence intervals, across 10,000 bootstrap iterations. Entries here come from immuneACCESS through TCRdb and include only in-frame sequences with V and J called. Some clones fail to appear in such tables; in the studies checked, an unresolved V gene covers under half of the shortfall, and the cause of the remainder is unknown. The D gene and trimming were derived from the DNA, and the V and J assignments and clone size from that table. Recorded for this sample are about 41,000 clones; about 85% of them occurred a single time. Approximately 0.8% of the sample comes from the top ten.

Relative to germline, V is 1 base shorter and J is 3 bases shorter, with 9 bases between their ends. Taken from the germline V gene, the CDR1 and CDR2 loops are MGHRA and YSYEKL. Its CDR3 holds 14 amino acids, cysteine through phenylalanine. The DNA shown is the 42-base CDR3, in frame from base 1. The sequenced sample consisted of memory CD4+ T cells from blood. The rearrangement joined TRBV4-1 to TRBJ1-2, with TRBD1 tentatively as D gene (5 bases match). This TCR came from an adult in good health and CMV-seronegative. The CDR3 amino acid sequence is: CASSQAGWDYGYTF. The DNA sequence is given as TGCGCCAGCAGCCAAGCAGGGTGGGACTATGGCTACACCTTC.